This T cell receptor beta chain came from a study of breast tumors, draining lymph nodes, adjacent tissues. The V end lost 1 base, the J end lost 2 bases, and 11 bases lay between the germline ends. This CDR3 region has 16 residues. The germline V gene has CDR1 SGHTA and CDR2 FQGNSA. Study-wide points: Luminal-like breast cancer showed significantly greater tumor-nontumor repertoire similarity than basal-like breast cancer did.

Breast cancer patients provided tissue from their axillary draining lymph nodes. TCRdb processed the multiplex PCR reads anew with MiXCR; each CDR3 protein has one entry. The sample has approximately 180,000 distinct CDR3 sequences, approximately 33% seen once. Details on this clonotype: Its antigen is still unknown.

The chain uses TRBV7-2 and TRBJ2-2; D unclear. The sequencing sample was made of axillary lymph node tissue. This clonotype originated in a female donor with breast cancer. Some clones in this sample may be carry-over from other donors' samples. The CDR3 is CASSLVQKVNTGELFF. CDR3 in DNA: TGTGCCAGCAGCTTAGTTCAGAAGGTAAACACCGGGGAGCTGTTTTTT.